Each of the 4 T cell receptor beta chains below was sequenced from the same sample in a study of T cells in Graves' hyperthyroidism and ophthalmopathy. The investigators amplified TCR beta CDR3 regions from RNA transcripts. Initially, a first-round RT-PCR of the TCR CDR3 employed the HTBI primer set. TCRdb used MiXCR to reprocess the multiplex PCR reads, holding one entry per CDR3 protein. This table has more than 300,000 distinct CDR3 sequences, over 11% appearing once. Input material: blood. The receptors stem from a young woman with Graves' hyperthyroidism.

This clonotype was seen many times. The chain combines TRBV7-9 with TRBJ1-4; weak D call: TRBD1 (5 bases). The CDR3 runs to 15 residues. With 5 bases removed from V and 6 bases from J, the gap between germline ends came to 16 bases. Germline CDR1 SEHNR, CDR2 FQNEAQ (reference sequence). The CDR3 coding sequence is TGTGCCAGCAGCCACCGTCAGGGAAGAGATGAAAAACTGTTTTTT. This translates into CASSHRQGRDEKLFF.

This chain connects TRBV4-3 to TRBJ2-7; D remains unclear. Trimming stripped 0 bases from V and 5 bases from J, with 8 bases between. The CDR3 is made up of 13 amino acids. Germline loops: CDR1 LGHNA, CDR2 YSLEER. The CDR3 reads CASSQDFQDEQYF. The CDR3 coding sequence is TGCGCCAGCAGCCAAGATTTTCAGGACGAGCAGTACTTC.

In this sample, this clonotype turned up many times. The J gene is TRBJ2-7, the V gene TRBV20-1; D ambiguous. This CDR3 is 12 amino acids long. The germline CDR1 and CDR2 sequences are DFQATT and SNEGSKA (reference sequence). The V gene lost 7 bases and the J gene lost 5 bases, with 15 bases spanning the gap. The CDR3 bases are TGCAGTGGGTGCCCGGAACGTCACGAGCAGTACTTC. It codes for CSGCPERHEQYF.

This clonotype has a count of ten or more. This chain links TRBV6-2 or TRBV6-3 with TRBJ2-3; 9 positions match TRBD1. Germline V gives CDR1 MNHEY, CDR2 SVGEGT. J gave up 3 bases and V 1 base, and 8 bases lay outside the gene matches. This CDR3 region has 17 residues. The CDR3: CASSYWTGTGMTDTQYF. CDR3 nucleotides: TGTGCCAGCAGTTACTGGACCGGGACAGGGATGACAGATACGCAGTATTTT.